A single sample gave rise to the 16 T cell receptor beta chains below, sequenced in a study of blood T cell repertoires in COVID-19. Produced via immunoSEQ multiplex PCR; TCRdb's table is partial and in-frame only. Of around 130,000 clones detected, about four fifths appear once; the ten largest clones hold 8.9%. The sequenced sample was peripheral blood. These receptors were obtained from a man aged 25-40 years with COVID-19, enrolled during active disease.

This chain uses TRBV3-1 (or the pseudogene TRBV3-2) with TRBJ1-6; maybe TRBD1 (6 bases). Germline V gene sequence: CDR1 LGHDT, CDR2 YNNKEL (reference sequence). The CDR3 runs to 15 residues. The V end lost 2 bases, the J end lost 5 bases, and 10 bases lay between the germline ends. In nucleotides, the CDR3 is TGTGCCAGCAGCCAACAGGGGATGAATAATTCACCCCTCCACTTT. Its translation is CASSQQGMNNSPLHF.

The chain joins TRBV9 to TRBJ2-1; TRBD2 is a possible D gene (6 bases). Germline loops: CDR1 SGDLS, CDR2 YYNGEE. V lost 0 bases and J 8 bases, leaving 15 bases between the germline ends. The CDR3 is made up of 15 amino acids. The CDR3 spells CASSVGASAIDEQFF. CDR3 sequence (DNA): TGTGCCAGCAGCGTAGGGGCTAGCGCAATTGATGAGCAGTTCTTC.

The CDR3 DNA reads as TGTGCCAGCAGCCGCGCGGGGGGCATGGATGGCTACACCTTC. It yields the protein CASSRAGGMDGYTF. V gene TRBV7-9 combines with J gene TRBJ1-2, with a possible D match to TRBD1 (6 bases). Germline V gene data show CDR1 as SEHNR and CDR2 as FQNEAQ (reference sequence). The CDR3 has 14 residues. Deletions cut 5 bases from V and 6 bases from J, with 16 bases between.

For the CDR3, the DNA is TGTGCCAGCAGTATTGACAGGGTCGGCCAGCCCCAGCATTTT. It encodes CASSIDRVGQPQHF. V is TRBV2 and J is TRBJ1-5, with 7 bases identical to TRBD1. With V trimmed by 5 bases and J by 7 bases, 8 bases remained unmatched. Germline V gene sequence: CDR1 SNHLY, CDR2 FYNNEI. The CDR3 covers 14 residues.

This clone was seen more than once but under ten times. The chain links TRBV28 to TRBJ1-2, with D unresolved. The V gene lost 6 bases and the J gene lost 8 bases, with 16 bases spanning the gap. CDR1 MDHEN and CDR2 SYDVKM come from the germline V gene. The length of the CDR3 is 13 residues. CDR3 region: CASSSQVPVGYTF. DNA for the CDR3: TGTGCCAGCAGCTCTCAGGTCCCAGTAGGCTACACCTTC.

The chain links TRBV28 to TRBJ2-2, with D perhaps matching TRBD1 (5 bases). Germline V gene data show CDR1 as MDHEN and CDR2 as SYDVKM. The CDR3 contains 14 residues. With 7 bases removed from V and 4 bases from J, the gap between germline ends came to 13 bases. The CDR3 DNA follows: TGTGCCAGCAATGGGGCAGGGCGCACCGGGGAGCTGTTTTTT. Translation: CASNGAGRTGELFF.

V and J are TRBV12-3 or TRBV12-4 and TRBJ2-1; D not resolved. The CDR3 contains 12 residues. V lost 5 bases to trimming and J lost 8 bases, with 10 bases between them. The CDR3 protein is CASSPRLDEQFF. The CDR3 coding sequence is TGTGCCAGCAGTCCACGGTTGGATGAGCAGTTCTTC.

The chain combines TRBV30 with TRBJ1-2, with TRBD1 as a possible D gene (5 bases). Germline V gives CDR1 GTSNPN, CDR2 SVGIG (reference sequence). The V and J ends lost 2 bases and 6 bases respectively, with 19 bases between them. CDR3 length: 15 amino acids. The CDR3 reads CAWSPQPGLTHGYTF. DNA for the CDR3: TGTGCCTGGAGTCCCCAGCCGGGACTGACGCATGGCTACACCTTC. Full variable domain (remainder filled in from reference TRBV30 and TRBJ1-2): SQTIHQWPATLVQPVGSPLSLECTVEGTSNPNLYWYRQAAGRGLQLLFYSVGIGQISSEVPQNLSASRPQDRQFILSSKKLLLSDSGFYLCAWSPQPGLTHGYTFGSGTRLTVV.

This chain uses TRBV6-5 with TRBJ1-2, with a possible D match to TRBD1 (6 bases). Germline V gene sequence: CDR1 MNHEY, CDR2 SVGAGI. The CDR3 has 12 amino acids. V gave up 6 bases and J gave up 8 bases, with 13 bases separating them. This chain's CDR3 is CASRPGTGGYTF. DNA of the CDR3: TGTGCCAGCAGGCCCGGTACAGGGGGCTACACCTTC.

V and J are TRBV6-4 and TRBJ1-2; TRBD1 is a possible D gene (5 bases). Germline V gives CDR1 MRHNA, CDR2 SNTAGT. V lost 1 base to trimming and J lost 0 bases, with 12 bases between them. The CDR3 is 16 residues long. The CDR3 sequence: CASSDFGGGPNYGYTF. CDR3 coding DNA: TGTGCCAGCAGTGACTTTGGGGGGGGTCCTAACTATGGCTACACCTTC.

V and J are TRBV12-3 or TRBV12-4 and TRBJ2-5; perhaps TRBD1 as D (5 bases). The CDR3 is 13 residues long. The ends were cut back, 5 bases at V and 5 bases at J, with 12 bases in the middle. The CDR3 DNA is TGTGCCAGCAGTCCCCACAAGGGGGAGACCCAGTACTTC. Amino acid sequence: CASSPHKGETQYF.

This clone was counted between two and nine times. V gene TRBV10-3 combines with J gene TRBJ2-1; 8 nucleotides align to TRBD2. There are 15 residues in the CDR3. CDR1 is ENHRY and CDR2 is SYGVKD in the germline V gene. The trim removed 4 bases at V and 2 bases at J, leaving 4 bases unmatched. In DNA, the CDR3 is TGTGCCATCAGTGGGCTAGCGGGCCCCTACAATGAGCAGTTCTTC. Protein sequence: CAISGLAGPYNEQFF.

This sequence joins TRBV28 and TRBJ2-3; 8 nucleotides match TRBD2. The CDR3 is 15 residues long. J was trimmed by 0 bases and V by 5 bases; bases with no gene match: 4. From germline, CDR1 is MDHEN and CDR2 SYDVKM. The CDR3 sequence is CASSGRGASTDTQYF. Here the CDR3 DNA reads TGTGCCAGCAGTGGGCGGGGGGCTAGCACAGATACGCAGTATTTT.

This clone was seen a handful of times. This sequence joins TRBV30 and TRBJ1-3, with unresolved D. V shed 6 bases and J shed 6 bases, with 18 bases lying between them. This CDR3 region has 14 residues. CDR1 GTSNPN and CDR2 SVGIG come from the germline V gene (reference sequence). The CDR3 reads CACLRGLRENTIYF. The CDR3 DNA reads as TGTGCCTGCCTACGCGGCTTGAGGGAAAACACCATATATTTT. The full variable domain, rest sourced from reference TRBV30 and TRBJ1-3, is SQTIHQWPATLVQPVGSPLSLECTVEGTSNPNLYWYRQAAGRGLQLLFYSVGIGQISSEVPQNLSASRPQDRQFILSSKKLLLSDSGFYLCACLRGLRENTIYFGEGSWLTVV.

The chain is built from TRBV27 and TRBJ1-5; 7 bases are shared with TRBD1. This CDR3 region has 14 residues. V lost 2 bases and J lost 2; bases outside the gene matches: 0. The germline V gene encodes CDR1 MNHEY and CDR2 SMNVEV (reference sequence). CDR3 coding DNA: TGTGCCAGCAGTTTAACAGGGGGCAATCAGCCCCAGCATTTT. Protein product: CASSLTGGNQPQHF.

This chain connects TRBV7-2 to TRBJ2-5; 7 bases map to TRBD2. Germline V gene sequence: CDR1 SGHTA, CDR2 FQGNSA. The CDR3 has 15 amino acids. Losses at the gene ends were 5 bases for V and 3 bases for J; bases not matched to a gene: 9. CDR3 residues: CASSPLGTTKETQYF. CDR3 in DNA: TGTGCCAGCAGCCCCTTAGGGACTACCAAAGAGACCCAGTACTTC.